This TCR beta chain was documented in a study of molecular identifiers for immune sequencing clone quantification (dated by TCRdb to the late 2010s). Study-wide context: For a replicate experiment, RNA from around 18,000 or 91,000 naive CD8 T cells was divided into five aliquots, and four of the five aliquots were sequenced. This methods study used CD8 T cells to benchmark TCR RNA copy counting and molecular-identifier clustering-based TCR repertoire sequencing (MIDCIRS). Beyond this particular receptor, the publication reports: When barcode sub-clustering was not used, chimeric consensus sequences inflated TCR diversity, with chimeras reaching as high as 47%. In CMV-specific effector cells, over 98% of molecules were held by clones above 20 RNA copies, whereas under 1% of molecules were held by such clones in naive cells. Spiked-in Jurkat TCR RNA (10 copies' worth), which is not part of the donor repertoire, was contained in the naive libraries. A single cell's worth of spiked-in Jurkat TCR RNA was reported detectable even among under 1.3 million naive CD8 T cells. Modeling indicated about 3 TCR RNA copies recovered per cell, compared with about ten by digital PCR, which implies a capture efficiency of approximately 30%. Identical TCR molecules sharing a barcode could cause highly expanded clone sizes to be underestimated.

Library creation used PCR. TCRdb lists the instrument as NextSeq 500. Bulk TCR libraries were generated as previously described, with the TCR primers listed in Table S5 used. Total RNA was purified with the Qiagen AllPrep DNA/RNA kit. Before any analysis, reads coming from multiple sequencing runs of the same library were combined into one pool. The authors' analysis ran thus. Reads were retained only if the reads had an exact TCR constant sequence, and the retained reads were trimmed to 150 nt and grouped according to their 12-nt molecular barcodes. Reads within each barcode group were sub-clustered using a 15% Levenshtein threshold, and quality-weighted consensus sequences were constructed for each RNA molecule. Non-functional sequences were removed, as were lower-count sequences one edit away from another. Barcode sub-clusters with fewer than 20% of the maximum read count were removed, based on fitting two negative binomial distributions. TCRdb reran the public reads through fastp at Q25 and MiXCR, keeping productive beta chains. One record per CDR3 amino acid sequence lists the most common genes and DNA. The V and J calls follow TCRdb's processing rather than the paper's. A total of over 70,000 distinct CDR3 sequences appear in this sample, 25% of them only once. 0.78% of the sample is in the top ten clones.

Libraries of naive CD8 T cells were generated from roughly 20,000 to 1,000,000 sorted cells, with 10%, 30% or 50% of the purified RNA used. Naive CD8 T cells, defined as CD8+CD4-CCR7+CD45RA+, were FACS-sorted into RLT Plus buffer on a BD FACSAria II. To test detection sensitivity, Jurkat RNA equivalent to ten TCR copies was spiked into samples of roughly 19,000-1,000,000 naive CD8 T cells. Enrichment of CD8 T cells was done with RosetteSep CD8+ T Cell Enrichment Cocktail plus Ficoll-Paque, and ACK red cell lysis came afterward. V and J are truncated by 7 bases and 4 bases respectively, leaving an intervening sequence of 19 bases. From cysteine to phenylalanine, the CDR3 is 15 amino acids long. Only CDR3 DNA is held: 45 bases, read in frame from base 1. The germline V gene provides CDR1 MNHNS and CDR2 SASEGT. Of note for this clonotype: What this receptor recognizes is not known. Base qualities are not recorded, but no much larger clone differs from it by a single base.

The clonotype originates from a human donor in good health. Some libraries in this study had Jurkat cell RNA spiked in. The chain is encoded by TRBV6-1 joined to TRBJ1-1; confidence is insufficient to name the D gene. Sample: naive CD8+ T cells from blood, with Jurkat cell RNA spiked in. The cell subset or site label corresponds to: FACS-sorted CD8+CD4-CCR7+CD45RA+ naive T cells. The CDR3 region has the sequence CASNQMGWSGTEAFF. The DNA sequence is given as TGTGCCAGCAATCAAATGGGGTGGTCGGGCACTGAAGCTTTCTTT.